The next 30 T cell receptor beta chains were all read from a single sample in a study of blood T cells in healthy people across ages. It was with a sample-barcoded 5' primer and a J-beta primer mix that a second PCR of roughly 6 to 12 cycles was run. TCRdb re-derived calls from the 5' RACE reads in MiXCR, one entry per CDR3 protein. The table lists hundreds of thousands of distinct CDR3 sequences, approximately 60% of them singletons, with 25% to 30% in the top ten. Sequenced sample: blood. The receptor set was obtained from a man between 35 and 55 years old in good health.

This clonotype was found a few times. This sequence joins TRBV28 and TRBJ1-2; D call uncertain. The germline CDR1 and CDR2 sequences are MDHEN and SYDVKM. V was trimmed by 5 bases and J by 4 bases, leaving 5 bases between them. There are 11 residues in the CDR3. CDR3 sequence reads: CASSQVYGYTF. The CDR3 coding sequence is TGTGCCAGCAGTCAGGTCTATGGCTACACCTTC.

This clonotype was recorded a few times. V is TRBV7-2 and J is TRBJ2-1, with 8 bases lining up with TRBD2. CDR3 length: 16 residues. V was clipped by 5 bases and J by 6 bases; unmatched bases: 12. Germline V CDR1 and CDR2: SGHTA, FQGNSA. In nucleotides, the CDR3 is TGTGCCAGCAGCGCCCGGACCTCTAGCGGGCTCAATGAGCAGTTCTTC. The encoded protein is CASSARTSSGLNEQFF.

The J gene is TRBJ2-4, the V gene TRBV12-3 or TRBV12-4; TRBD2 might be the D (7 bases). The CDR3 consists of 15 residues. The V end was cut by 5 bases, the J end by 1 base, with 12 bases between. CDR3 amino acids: CASSKGGGAKNIQYF. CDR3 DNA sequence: TGTGCCAGCAGTAAAGGGGGGGGGGCCAAAAACATTCAGTACTTC.

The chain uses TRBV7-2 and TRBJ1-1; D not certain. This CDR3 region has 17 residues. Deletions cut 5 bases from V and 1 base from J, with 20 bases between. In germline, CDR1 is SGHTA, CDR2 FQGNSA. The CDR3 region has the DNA TGTGCCAGCAGCCCCCGAAGACTTACTCTCACGAACACTGAAGCTTTCTTT. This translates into CASSPRRLTLTNTEAFF.

In DNA, the CDR3 is TGTGCCAGCAGCCAAGCAATAGGCGGAGGAGAGACCCAGTTCTTC. Amino acid sequence: CASSQAIGGGETQFF. J is TRBJ2-5 and V is TRBV3-1, with a weak D call TRBD2 (5 bases). The DNA matches TRBJ2-1 better at its end, which makes the J call doubtful. From germline, CDR1 is LGHDT and CDR2 YNNKEL (reference sequence). There are 15 residues in the CDR3.

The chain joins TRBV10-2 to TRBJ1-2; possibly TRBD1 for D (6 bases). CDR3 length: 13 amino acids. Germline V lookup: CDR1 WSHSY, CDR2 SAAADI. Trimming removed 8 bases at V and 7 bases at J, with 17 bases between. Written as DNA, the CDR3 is TGCGCCAGCTCCATAAACAGGGTGTCTGGCTACACCTTC. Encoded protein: CASSINRVSGYTF.

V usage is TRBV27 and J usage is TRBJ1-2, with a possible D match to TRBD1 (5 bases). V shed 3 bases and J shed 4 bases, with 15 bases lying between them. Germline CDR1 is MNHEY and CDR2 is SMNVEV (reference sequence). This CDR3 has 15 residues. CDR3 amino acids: CASSFTKGLIYGYTF. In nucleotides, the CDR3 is TGTGCCAGCAGTTTCACTAAGGGACTGATCTATGGCTACACCTTC.

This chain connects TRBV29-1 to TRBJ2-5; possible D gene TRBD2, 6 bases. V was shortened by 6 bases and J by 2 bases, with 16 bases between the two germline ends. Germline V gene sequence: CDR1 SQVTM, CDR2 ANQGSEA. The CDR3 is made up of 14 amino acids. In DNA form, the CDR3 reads TGCAGCGTCAACCCCCGTAGCGGACAAGAGACCCAGTACTTC. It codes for CSVNPRSGQETQYF.

The CDR3 sequence is CASSQEGVGGLTDTQYF. The CDR3 DNA is TGCGCCAGCAGCCAAGAGGGGGTGGGGGGTCTCACAGATACGCAGTATTTT. The chain uses TRBV4-1 and TRBJ2-3; D is perhaps TRBD2 (6 bases). Germline V CDR1 and CDR2: MGHRA, YSYEKL. This CDR3 spans 17 amino acids. The germline V and J ends were trimmed by 0 bases and 2 bases, with 15 bases remaining between them.

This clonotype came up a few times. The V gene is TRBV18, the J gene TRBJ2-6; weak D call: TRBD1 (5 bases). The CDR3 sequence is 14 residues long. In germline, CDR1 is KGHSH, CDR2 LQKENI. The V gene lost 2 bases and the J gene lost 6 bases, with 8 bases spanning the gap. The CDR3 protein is CASSPDGQANVLTF. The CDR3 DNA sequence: TGTGCCAGCTCACCAGATGGACAGGCCAACGTCCTGACTTTC.

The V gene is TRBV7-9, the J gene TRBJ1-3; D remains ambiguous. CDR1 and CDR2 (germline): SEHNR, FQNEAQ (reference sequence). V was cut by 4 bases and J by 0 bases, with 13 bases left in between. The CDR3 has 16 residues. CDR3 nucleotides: TGTGCCAGCAGCTACCTGGACGGATACTCTGGAAACACCATATATTTT. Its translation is CASSYLDGYSGNTIYF. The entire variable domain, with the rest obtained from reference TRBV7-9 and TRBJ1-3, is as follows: DTGVSQNPRHKITKRGQNVTFRCDPISEHNRLYWYRQTLGQGPEFLTYFQNEAQLEKSRLLSDRFSAERPKGSFSTLEIQRTEQGDSAMYLCASSYLDGYSGNTIYFGEGSWLTVV.

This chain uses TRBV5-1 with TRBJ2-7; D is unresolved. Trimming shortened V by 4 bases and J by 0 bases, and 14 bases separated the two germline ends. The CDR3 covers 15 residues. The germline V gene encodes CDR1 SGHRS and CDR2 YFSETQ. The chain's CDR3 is CASSPGPESSYEQYF. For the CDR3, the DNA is TGCGCCAGCAGCCCGGGCCCAGAAAGCTCCTACGAGCAGTACTTC.

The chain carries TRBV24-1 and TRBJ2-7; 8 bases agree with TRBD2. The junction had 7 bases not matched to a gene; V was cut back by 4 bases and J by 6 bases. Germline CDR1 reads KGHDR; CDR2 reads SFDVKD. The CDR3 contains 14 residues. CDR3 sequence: CATSEDGTRGEQYF. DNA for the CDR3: TGTGCCACCAGTGAGGATGGGACTAGGGGCGAGCAGTACTTC.

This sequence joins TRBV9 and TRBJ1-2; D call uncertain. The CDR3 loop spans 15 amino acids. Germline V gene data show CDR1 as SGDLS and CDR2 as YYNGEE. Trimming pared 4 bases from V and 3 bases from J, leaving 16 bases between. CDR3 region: CASSTDSEVDYGYTF. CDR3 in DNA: TGTGCCAGCAGCACAGATTCCGAGGTGGACTATGGCTACACCTTC.

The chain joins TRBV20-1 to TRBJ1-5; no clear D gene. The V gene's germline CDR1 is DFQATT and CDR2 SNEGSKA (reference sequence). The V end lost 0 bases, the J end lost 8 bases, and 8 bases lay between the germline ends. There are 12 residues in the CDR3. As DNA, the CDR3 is TGCAGTGCTAGAGACCAGGCCAAGCCCCAGCATTTT. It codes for CSARDQAKPQHF.

The CDR3 bases are TGCAGTGCTGGACTAGCGGGAGGGAAGTACGAGCAGTACTTC. Amino acids: CSAGLAGGKYEQYF. V and J are TRBV20-1 and TRBJ2-7; 15 bases line up with TRBD2. Looked up from germline, CDR1 is DFQATT and CDR2 is SNEGSKA (reference sequence). There are 14 residues in the CDR3. With V trimmed by 5 bases and J by 4 bases, 3 bases remained unmatched.

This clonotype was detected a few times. The CDR3 region has the DNA TGTGCCAGCAGCTCACAGATCCCCCAAGAGACCCAGTACTTC. Residues: CASSSQIPQETQYF. The chain employs TRBV2 and TRBJ2-5; D gene ambiguous. V was clipped by 6 bases and J by 1 base, with 12 bases between them. Germline V lookup: CDR1 SNHLY, CDR2 FYNNEI. This CDR3 is 14 amino acids long. Based on the CDR3 plus reference TRBV2 and TRBJ2-5, the full variable domain is EPEVTQTPSHQVTQMGQEVILRCVPISNHLYFYWYRQILGQKVEFLVSFYNNEISEKSEIFDDQFSVERPDGSNFTLKIRSTKLEDSAMYFCASSSQIPQETQYFGPGTRLLVL.

CDR3 loop: CSARDQSEGSYEQYF. CDR3 nucleotide sequence: TGCAGTGCTAGAGATCAGAGCGAGGGTTCCTACGAGCAGTACTTC. This chain links TRBV20-1 with TRBJ2-7; weak D call: TRBD2 (5 bases). V dropped 0 bases and J dropped 1 base, with 13 bases sitting between them. The germline CDR1 and CDR2 sequences are DFQATT and SNEGSKA (reference sequence). This CDR3 is 15 amino acids long.

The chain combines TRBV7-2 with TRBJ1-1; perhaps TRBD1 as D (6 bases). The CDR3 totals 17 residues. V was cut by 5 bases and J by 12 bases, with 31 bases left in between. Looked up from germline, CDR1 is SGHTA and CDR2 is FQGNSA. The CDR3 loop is CASSPSAAAGARSRTFF. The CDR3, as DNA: TGTGCCAGCAGCCCTAGTGCAGCGGCGGGGGCCAGGTCCCGAACTTTCTTT.

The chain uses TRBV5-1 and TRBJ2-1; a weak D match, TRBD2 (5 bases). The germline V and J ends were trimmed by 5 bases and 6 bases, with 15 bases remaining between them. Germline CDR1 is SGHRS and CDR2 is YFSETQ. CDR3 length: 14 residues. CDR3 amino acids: CASRMGDAPNEQFF. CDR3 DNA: TGCGCCAGCAGAATGGGAGACGCACCCAATGAGCAGTTCTTC. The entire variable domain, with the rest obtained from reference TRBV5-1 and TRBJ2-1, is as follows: KAGVTQTPRYLIKTRGQQVTLSCSPISGHRSVSWYQQTPGQGLQFLFEYFSETQRNKGNFPGRFSGRQFSNSRSEMNVSTLELGDSALYLCASRMGDAPNEQFFGPGTRLTVL.

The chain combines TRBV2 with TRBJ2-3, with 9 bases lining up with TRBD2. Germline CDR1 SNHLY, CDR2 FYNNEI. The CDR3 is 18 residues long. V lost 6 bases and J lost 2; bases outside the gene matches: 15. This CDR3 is CASRGLASISRDTDTQYF. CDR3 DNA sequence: TGTGCCAGCAGAGGACTAGCGTCGATAAGCAGGGACACAGATACGCAGTATTTT.

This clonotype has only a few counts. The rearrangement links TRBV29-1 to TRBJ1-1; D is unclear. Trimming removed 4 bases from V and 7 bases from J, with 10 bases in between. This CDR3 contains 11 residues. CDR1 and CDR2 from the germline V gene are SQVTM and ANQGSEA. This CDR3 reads CSVGRGGEAFF. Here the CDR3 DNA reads TGCAGCGTTGGGCGGGGTGGTGAAGCTTTCTTT.

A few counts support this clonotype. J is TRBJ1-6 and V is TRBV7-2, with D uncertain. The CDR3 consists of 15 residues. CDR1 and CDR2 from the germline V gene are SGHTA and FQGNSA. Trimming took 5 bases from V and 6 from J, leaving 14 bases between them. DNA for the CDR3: TGTGCCAGCAGCCCGGACCAATGGGGTAATTCACCCCTCCACTTT. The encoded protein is CASSPDQWGNSPLHF.

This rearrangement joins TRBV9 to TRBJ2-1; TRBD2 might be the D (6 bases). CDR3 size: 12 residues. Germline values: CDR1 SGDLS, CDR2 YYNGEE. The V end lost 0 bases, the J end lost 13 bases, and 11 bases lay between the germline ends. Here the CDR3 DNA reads TGTGCCAGCAGCGTAGTTGGGGGGTTCCAGTTCTTC. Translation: CASSVVGGFQFF.

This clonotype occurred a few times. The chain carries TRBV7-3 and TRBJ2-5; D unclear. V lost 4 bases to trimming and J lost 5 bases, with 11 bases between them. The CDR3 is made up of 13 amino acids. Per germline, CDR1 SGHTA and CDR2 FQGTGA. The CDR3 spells CASSSQPRETQYF. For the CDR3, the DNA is TGTGCCAGCAGCTCCCAACCTCGGGAGACCCAGTACTTC. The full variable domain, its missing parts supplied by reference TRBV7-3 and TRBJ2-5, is GAGVSQTPSNKVTEKGKYVELRCDPISGHTALYWYRQSLGQGPEFLIYFQGTGAADDSGLPNDRFFAVRPEGSVSTLKIQRTERGDSAVYLCASSSQPRETQYFGPGTRLLVL.

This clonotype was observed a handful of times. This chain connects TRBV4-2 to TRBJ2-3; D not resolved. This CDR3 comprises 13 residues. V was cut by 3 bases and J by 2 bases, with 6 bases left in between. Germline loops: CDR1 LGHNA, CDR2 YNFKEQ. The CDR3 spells CASSQTDTDTQYF. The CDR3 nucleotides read TGTGCCAGCAGCCAGACCGACACAGATACGCAGTATTTT.

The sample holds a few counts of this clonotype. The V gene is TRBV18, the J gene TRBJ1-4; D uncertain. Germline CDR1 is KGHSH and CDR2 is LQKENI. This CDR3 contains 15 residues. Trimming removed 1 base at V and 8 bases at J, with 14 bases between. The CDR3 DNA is TGTGCCAGCTCACCACGGGCGACGAAGGGAGAAAAACTGTTTTTT. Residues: CASSPRATKGEKLFF.

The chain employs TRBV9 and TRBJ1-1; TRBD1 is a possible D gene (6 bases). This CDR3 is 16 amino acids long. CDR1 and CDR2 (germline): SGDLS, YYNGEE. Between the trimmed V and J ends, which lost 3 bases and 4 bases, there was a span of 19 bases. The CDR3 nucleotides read TGTGCCAGCAGCGCATCCTCACTCACAGGGACCACTGAAGCTTTCTTT. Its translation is CASSASSLTGTTEAFF.

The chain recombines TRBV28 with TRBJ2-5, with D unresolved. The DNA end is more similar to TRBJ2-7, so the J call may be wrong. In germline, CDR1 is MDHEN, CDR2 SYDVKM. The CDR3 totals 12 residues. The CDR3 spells CASSSIFYEQYF. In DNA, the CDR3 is TGTGCCAGCAGTTCCATTTTTTACGAGCAGTACTTC.

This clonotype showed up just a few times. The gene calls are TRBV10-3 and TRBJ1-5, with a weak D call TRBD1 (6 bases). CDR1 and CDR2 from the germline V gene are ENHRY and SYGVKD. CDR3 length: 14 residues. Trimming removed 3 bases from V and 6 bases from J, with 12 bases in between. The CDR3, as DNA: TGTGCCATCAGTGATAGGACAGAGAGTCAGCCCCAGCATTTT. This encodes CAISDRTESQPQHF.